Listed below are T cell receptor beta chains from one sample, sequenced in a study of T-cell memory formation after mild COVID-19. TCRdb recomputed calls from the 5' RACE reads with MiXCR, one row per CDR3 protein. In the table there are 470,000 or so distinct CDR3 sequences, around 19% of which are singletons. The sample consisted of PBMCs or a T cell subset sorted from them (not recorded which). Every receptor here comes from an adult woman who had mild COVID-19 (a few samples of this study predate the infection). Cell type and time point are not known. CDR3s include the opening cysteine and the closing phenylalanine or tryptophan. A D gene is named only where the DNA matches it firmly. Size is stated for part of the rows, as once, few or many counts, or as a class when the clone is expanded.

d_call	clone_size	j_call	v_call	cdr3_nt	cdr3_aa
TRBD2	-	TRBJ2-7	TRBV11-2	TGTGCCAGCAGCTTAGAGGGTAGCGGGAGTTCCTACGAGCAGTACTTC	CASSLEGSGSSYEQYF
TRBD1	many	TRBJ2-7	TRBV24-1	TGTGCCACCAGTGACACCGGGACAGGGGGCTACGAGCAGTACTTC	CATSDTGTGGYEQYF
TRBD1	-	TRBJ1-1	TRBV24-1	TGTGCCACCGCTGACAGGGGGTTTAAAGCTTTCTTT	CATADRGFKAFF
TRBD2	-	TRBJ2-1	TRBV5-1	TGCGCCAGCAGCGTCTTGGCGGGAGAGTACAATGAGCAGTTCTTC	CASSVLAGEYNEQFF
-	few	TRBJ2-1	TRBV18	TGTGCCAGCTCAGACCAGGTTGCCTACCAGTTCTTC	CASSDQVAYQFF
-	-	TRBJ2-3	TRBV15	TGTGCCACCCTCCACAGGGTAAATACAGATACGCAGTATTTT	CATLHRVNTDTQYF
TRBD1	many	TRBJ2-1	TRBV4-1	TGCGCCAGCAGCCAACAACAGGGGAAGGGTCACAATGAGCAGTTCTTC	CASSQQQGKGHNEQFF
TRBD1	-	TRBJ1-1	TRBV12-3/TRBV12-4	TGTGCCAGCAGTTTCCGGGACAGCGAAACCCAAAACACTGAAGCTTTCTTT	CASSFRDSETQNTEAFF
-	-	TRBJ2-7	TRBV7-3	TGTGCCAGCAGCTTAGGGCCGTCGAGGGAGCAGTACTTC	CASSLGPSREQYF
TRBD2	-	TRBJ2-3	TRBV5-4	TGTGCCAGCAGCTTCGGGGGGAGGACTAGCACAGATACGCAGTATTTT	CASSFGGRTSTDTQYF
-	-	TRBJ1-1	TRBV27	TGTGCCAGCAGCCGTTGGTTGAACACTGAAGCTTTCTTT	CASSRWLNTEAFF
-	many	TRBJ2-7	TRBV7-9	TGTGCCAGCAGCTTAGCGGTAGCCACCTACGAGCAGTACTTC	CASSLAVATYEQYF
TRBD2	-	TRBJ2-1	TRBV9	TGTGCCAGCAGCGCGCCGGGACTAGCGGCTGAGCAGTTCTTC	CASSAPGLAAEQFF
-	few	TRBJ1-2	TRBV6-6	TGTGCCAGCAGATTCGGCAGGGAGAACTATGGCTACACCTTC	CASRFGRENYGYTF
TRBD1	few	TRBJ1-1	TRBV13	TGTGCCAGCAGCTTTGGGGGACAGGGCGGTCTGAGGGCTTTCTTT	CASSFGGQGGLRAFF
-	few	TRBJ2-3	TRBV11-2	TGTGCCAGCAGGTTGCTGGCGGGGCGCACAGATACGCAGTATTTT	CASRLLAGRTDTQYF
-	-	TRBJ1-2	TRBV12-3/TRBV12-4	TGTGCCAGCAGCCAAGCATCTGAGCCGCTCACCTTC	CASSQASEPLTF
TRBD1	-	TRBJ2-7	TRBV4-1	TGCGCCAGCAGCCAAGCCGGGACAGTCGACGAGCAGTACTTC	CASSQAGTVDEQYF